This is a list of T cell receptor beta chains from one sample in a study of radiotherapy plus CTLA-4 blockade in lung cancer. Clones were sequenced by immunoSEQ multiplex PCR, and TCRdb holds only the in-frame ones, with some missing. The sample contains around 99,000 clones, about 90% of which appear only once. The sequences come from peripheral blood, collected from a patient treated with radiotherapy plus ipilimumab. The receptors shown here come from a human donor with non-small cell lung cancer that progressed on radiotherapy plus ipilimumab. The CDR3 runs from the conserved cysteine through the conserved F or W. Not all rows give a size; the values are once, few, many and, for expanded clones, a class.

length,V,size,J,CDR3
17,TRBV25-1,.,TRBJ2-6,CASSELGSPSGANVLTF
15,TRBV7-9,.,TRBJ2-2,CASSLDPRPTGELFF
10,TRBV6-6,.,TRBJ1-2,CASSYGGYTF
17,TRBV10-1,once,TRBJ2-7,CASSEPALAGRCYEQYF
20,TRBV19,.,TRBJ2-6,CASSSLRGQKIWSGANVLTF
14,TRBV6-5,once,TRBJ2-7,CASSYGNSNGEQYF
14,TRBV19,.,TRBJ1-1,CASSIPQGLGEAFF
15,TRBV5-1,.,TRBJ1-1,CASSLVGWPNTEAFF
12,TRBV5-1,.,TRBJ2-3,CASRPPEGTQYF
13,TRBV2,.,TRBJ2-2,CASSEGAIGELFF
17,TRBV27,.,TRBJ2-7,CASSFLLAGGGVYEQYF
15,TRBV27,once,TRBJ1-4,CASSYVKGLGEKLFF
14,TRBV27,.,TRBJ2-1,CASRDSRGYNEQFF
19,TRBV7-2,once,TRBJ2-5,CASSWGYTGQGTLQETQYF
12,TRBV7-2,.,TRBJ2-3,CASSLPTDTQYF
17,TRBV18,few,TRBJ1-5,CASSPNRGGGSNQPQHF
15,TRBV5-5,.,TRBJ1-3,CASSARGNAGNTIYF
15,TRBV28,.,TRBJ2-1,CASSSEGQGYNEQFF
15,TRBV5-1,.,TRBJ2-1,CASSPAASGSYEQFF
16,TRBV15,.,TRBJ2-7,CATSRDLAGGMDEQYF
11,TRBV6-1,.,TRBJ1-2,CASSVIYGYTF
11,TRBV11-3,.,TRBJ2-3,CASSNTDTQYF
15,TRBV5-1,once,TRBJ2-7,CASSFSGTTSYEQYF
11,TRBV20-1,.,TRBJ2-5,CSATRAKTQYF
15,TRBV7-9,.,TRBJ2-1,CAGSLTGSPANEQFF
16,TRBV7-9,.,TRBJ2-1,CASSRWTGTGVHEQFF
15,TRBV5-1,.,TRBJ2-5,CASSSGLAGQETQYF
14,TRBV29-1,.,TRBJ2-2,CSAPGPTHTGELFF
17,TRBV5-1,.,TRBJ2-2,CASSREAGGIYTGELFF
13,TRBV23-1,.,TRBJ1-1,CAKLLAGGTEAFF
16,TRBV14,.,TRBJ1-5,CASSQDYRAGNQPQHF
15,TRBV27,.,TRBJ2-2,CASRLAGGAAGELFF
15,TRBV9,.,TRBJ2-1,CASSKLAGGKNEQFF
15,TRBV5-1,once,TRBJ2-1,CASSSGLAGGVEQFF
16,TRBV6-5,.,TRBJ1-2,CASSYSPAGANYGYTF
15,TRBV14,.,TRBJ1-1,CASSPQGAKNTEAFF
13,TRBV6-5,.,TRBJ1-2,CASSKQGHGGYTF
12,TRBV6-6,.,TRBJ2-1,CASSPSYNEQFF
14,TRBV5-6,.,TRBJ1-2,CASSPRGSLWEYTF
14,TRBV10-3,.,TRBJ1-2,CAISRQGAGYGYTF